This TCR beta chain originates from a study of blood T cell repertoires in COVID-19. The overall study: COVID-19 samples, acute and convalescent, were from the United States, Italy and Spain. The analysed material was cDNA or gDNA that came from T cells, B-cell-depleted T cells, or PBMCs.

Looked up from germline, CDR1 is SGDLS and CDR2 is YYNGEE. The CDR3 runs to 15 residues. Trimming at V came to 2 bases and at J to 4 bases, leaving 3 bases not matched to a gene. Some clones are missing from TCRdb's copy, which holds only in-frame ones; the method was immunoSEQ multiplex PCR. The sample records 80,000 to 95,000 clones, around 83% being singletons. The receptor was isolated from a woman at least 80 years old in a cohort sampled during active or convalescent COVID-19. The chain joins TRBV9 to TRBJ1-4; TRBD1 matches at 9 bases. What was sequenced was peripheral blood. CDR3 protein: CASSVDRGLNEKLFF. For the CDR3, the DNA is TGTGCCAGCAGCGTGGACAGGGGTCTTAATGAAAAACTGTTTTTT.